This is a list of T cell receptor beta chains from one sample in a study of T-cell memory formation after mild COVID-19. TCRdb used MiXCR to reprocess the 5' RACE reads, holding one entry per CDR3 protein. The repertoire has 360,000 or so distinct CDR3 sequences, around 28% of them found once; the top ten carry less than 15%. The material sequenced was PBMCs or a T cell subset sorted from them (not recorded which). These receptor sequences come from an adult woman who had mild COVID-19 (a few samples of this study predate the infection). Cell type and time point are not known. CDR3s include the opening cysteine and the closing phenylalanine or tryptophan. D genes are given only for firm matches. For some rows the clone size is stated as once, few or many, or as a class when expanded; others skip it.

NA,NA,TRBV12-3/TRBV12-4,TRBJ2-5,CASSFRGLETQYF,TGTGCCAGCAGTTTTAGAGGCCTGGAGACCCAGTACTTC
TRBD2,few,TRBV12-3/TRBV12-4,TRBJ2-5,CASSNGLAWETQYF,TGTGCCAGCAGTAATGGACTAGCGTGGGAGACCCAGTACTTC
TRBD1,NA,TRBV5-1,TRBJ1-5,CASSSGTGEPQHF,TGCGCCAGCAGCTCCGGGACAGGTGAGCCCCAGCATTTT
NA,few,TRBV7-2,TRBJ2-3,CASSDTTGPGWDTQYF,TGTGCCAGCAGCGACACGACCGGGCCGGGGTGGGATACGCAGTATTTT
NA,few,TRBV24-1,TRBJ2-1,CATSDTRTANEQFF,TGTGCCACCAGTGACACCAGGACGGCTAATGAGCAGTTCTTC
TRBD2,NA,TRBV20-1,TRBJ2-7,CSARGPGGEQYF,TGCAGTGCTAGAGGACCGGGGGGAGAGCAGTACTTC
NA,few,TRBV20-1,TRBJ1-1,CSARGTGSNTEAFF,TGCAGTGCTAGGGGAACAGGGTCGAACACTGAAGCTTTCTTT
NA,once,TRBV6-1,TRBJ1-1,CASSEGGHGNTEAFF,TGTGCCAGCAGTGAAGGGGGGCATGGGAACACTGAAGCTTTCTTT
TRBD2,NA,TRBV6-5,TRBJ2-3,CASIRWGGRGDTQYF,TGTGCCAGCATCCGATGGGGAGGGAGGGGAGATACGCAGTATTTT
NA,few,TRBV12-3/TRBV12-4,TRBJ1-1,CASSPVPDTEAFF,TGTGCCAGCAGCCCTGTCCCGGACACTGAAGCTTTCTTT
TRBD1,NA,TRBV30,TRBJ2-7,CAWSPDRKGYEQYF,TGTGCCTGGAGTCCGGACAGGAAAGGATACGAGCAGTACTTC
TRBD1,NA,TRBV5-1,TRBJ2-3,CASSSDRGSQYF,TGCGCCAGCAGCTCGGACAGGGGATCGCAGTATTTT
TRBD1,few,TRBV7-2,TRBJ2-7,CASSLRDRGIYEQYF,TGTGCCAGCAGCTTGAGGGACAGGGGGATCTACGAGCAGTACTTC
TRBD1,few,TRBV20-1,TRBJ2-2,CSARLRVPGQPQTGELFF,TGCAGTGCTAGACTCCGTGTCCCGGGACAGCCACAAACCGGGGAGCTGTTTTTT
NA,NA,TRBV29-1,TRBJ2-3,CSVVLAENTDTQYF,TGCAGCGTTGTTTTAGCGGAAAACACAGATACGCAGTATTTT
TRBD2,few,TRBV7-6,TRBJ2-1,CASSSIRTSGSLGNEQFF,TGTGCCAGCAGCTCAATAAGGACTAGCGGATCCCTTGGGAATGAGCAGTTCTTC
TRBD2,NA,TRBV12-3/TRBV12-4,TRBJ2-3,CASSRVGGSADTQYF,TGTGCCAGCAGTCGGGTAGGCGGGAGCGCAGATACGCAGTATTTT
TRBD1,few,TRBV29-1,TRBJ1-2,CSAHQGVYGYTF,TGCAGCGCCCACCAGGGGGTCTATGGCTACACCTTC
TRBD2,NA,TRBV15,TRBJ2-3,CATSRVGRETDTQYF,TGTGCCACCAGCAGAGTCGGGAGGGAGACAGATACGCAGTATTTT
NA,few,TRBV4-1,TRBJ2-1,CASSQDKGSSSYNEQFF,TGCGCCAGCAGCCAAGATAAGGGGTCAAGCTCCTACAATGAGCAGTTCTTC
NA,NA,TRBV12-3/TRBV12-4,TRBJ1-6,CASSFGGPVTPLHF,TGTGCCAGCAGTTTCGGGGGCCCTGTGACACCCCTCCACTTT
TRBD1,few,TRBV7-8,TRBJ1-1,CASSPRQGVATEAFF,TGTGCCAGCAGCCCGAGACAGGGTGTAGCAACTGAAGCTTTCTTT
TRBD1,NA,TRBV7-9,TRBJ2-7,CASSYPDRGQDEQYF,TGTGCCAGCAGCTACCCTGACAGGGGGCAGGACGAGCAGTACTTC
NA,once,TRBV7-2,TRBJ2-7,CASSLAQASYEQYF,TGTGCCAGCAGCTTAGCCCAGGCCTCCTACGAGCAGTACTTC